This T cell receptor (beta chain) was captured by sequencing in a study of cytomegalovirus exposure and HLA in healthy donors. CDR3 length: 14 amino acids. Germline V gene data show CDR1 as SGHRS and CDR2 as YFSETQ. V shed 6 bases and J shed 8 bases, with 18 bases lying between them. Study-wide results and limits: Per a later analysis, HLA-associated TCR beta chains showed more clonal expansion than other, equally common TCR beta chains. V- and J-gene trimming of TCR beta was linked (in a later analysis) to a missense DCLRE1C variant. Per a prior analysis, the majority of TCR beta V segments were productive roughly 90% or roughly 30% of the time. The listing of some 170 TCR beta chains classed them as cytomegalovirus-associated.

Researchers ran the PCR with 60 Vbeta and 13 Jbeta primers. Generated by immunoSEQ multiplex PCR, the TCRdb table keeps only in-frame clones and is missing some. The table has 100,000 to 150,000 clones, roughly four fifths seen once. Notes on this clone: Its antigen is not known.

This TCR derives from a man aged 35 to 55 in good health and CMV-seronegative. Sample: PBMCs. The chain has TRBV5-1 and TRBJ2-1; possible D gene TRBD2, 7 bases. CDR3: CASNVRGQVDEQFF. The DNA for the CDR3 is TGCGCCAGCAATGTGCGGGGGCAAGTAGATGAGCAGTTCTTC.